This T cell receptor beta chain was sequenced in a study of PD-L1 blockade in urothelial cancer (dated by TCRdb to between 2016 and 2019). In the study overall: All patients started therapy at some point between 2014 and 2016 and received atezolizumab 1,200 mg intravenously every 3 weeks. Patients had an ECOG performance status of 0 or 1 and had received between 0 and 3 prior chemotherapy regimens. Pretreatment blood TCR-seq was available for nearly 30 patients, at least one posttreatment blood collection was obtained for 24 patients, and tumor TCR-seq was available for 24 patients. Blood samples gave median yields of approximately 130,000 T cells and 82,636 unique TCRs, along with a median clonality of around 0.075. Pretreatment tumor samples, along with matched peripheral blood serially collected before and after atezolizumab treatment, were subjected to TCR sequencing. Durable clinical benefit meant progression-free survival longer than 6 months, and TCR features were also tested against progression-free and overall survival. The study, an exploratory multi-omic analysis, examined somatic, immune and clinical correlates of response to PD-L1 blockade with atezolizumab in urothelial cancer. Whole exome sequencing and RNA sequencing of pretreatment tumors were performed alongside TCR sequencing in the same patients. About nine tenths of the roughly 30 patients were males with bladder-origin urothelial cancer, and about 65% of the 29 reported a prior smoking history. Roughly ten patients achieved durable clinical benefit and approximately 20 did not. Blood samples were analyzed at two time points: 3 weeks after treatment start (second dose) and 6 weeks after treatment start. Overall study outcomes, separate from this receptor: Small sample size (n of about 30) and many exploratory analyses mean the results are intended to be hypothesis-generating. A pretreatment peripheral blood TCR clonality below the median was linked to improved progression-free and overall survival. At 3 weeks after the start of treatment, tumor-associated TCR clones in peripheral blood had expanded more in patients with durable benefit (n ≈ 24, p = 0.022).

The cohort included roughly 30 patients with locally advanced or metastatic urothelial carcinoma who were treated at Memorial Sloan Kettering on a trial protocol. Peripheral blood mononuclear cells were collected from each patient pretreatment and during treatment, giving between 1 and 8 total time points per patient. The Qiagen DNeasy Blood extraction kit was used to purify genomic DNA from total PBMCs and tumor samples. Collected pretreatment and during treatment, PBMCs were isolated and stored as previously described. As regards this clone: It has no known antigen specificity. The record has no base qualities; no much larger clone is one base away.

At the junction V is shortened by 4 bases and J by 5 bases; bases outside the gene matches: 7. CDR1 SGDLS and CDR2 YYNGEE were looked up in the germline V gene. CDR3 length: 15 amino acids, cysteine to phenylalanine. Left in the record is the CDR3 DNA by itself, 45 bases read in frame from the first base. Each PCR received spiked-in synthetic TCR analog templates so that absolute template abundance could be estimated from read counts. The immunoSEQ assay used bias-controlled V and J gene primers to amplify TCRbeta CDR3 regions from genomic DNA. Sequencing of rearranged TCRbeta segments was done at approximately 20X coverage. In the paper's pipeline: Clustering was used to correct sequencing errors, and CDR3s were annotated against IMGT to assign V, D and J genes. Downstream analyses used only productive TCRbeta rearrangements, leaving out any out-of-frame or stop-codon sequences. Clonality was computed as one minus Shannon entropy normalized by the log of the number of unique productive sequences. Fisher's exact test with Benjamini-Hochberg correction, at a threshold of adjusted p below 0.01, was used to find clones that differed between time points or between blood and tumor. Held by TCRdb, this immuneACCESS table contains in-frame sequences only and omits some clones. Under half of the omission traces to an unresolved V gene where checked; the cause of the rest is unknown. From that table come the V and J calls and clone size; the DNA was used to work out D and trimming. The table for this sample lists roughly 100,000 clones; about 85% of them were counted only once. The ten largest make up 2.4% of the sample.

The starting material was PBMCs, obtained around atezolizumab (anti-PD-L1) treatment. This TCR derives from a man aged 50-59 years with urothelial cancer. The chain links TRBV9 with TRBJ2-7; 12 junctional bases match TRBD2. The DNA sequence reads TGTGCCAGCAGCCCTCAGACTAGCGGGAGACACGAGCAGTACTTC. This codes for CASSPQTSGRHEQYF.